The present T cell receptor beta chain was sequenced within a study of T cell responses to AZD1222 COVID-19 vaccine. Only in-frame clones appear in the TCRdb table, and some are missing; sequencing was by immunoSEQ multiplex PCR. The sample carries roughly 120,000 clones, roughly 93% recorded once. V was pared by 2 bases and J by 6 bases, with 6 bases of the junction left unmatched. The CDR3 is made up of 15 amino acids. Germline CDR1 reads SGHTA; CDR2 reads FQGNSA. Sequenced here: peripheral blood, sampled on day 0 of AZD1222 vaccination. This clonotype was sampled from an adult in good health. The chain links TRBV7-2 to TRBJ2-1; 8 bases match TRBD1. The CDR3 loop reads CASSLRTGLGNEQFF. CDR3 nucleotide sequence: TGTGCCAGCAGCTTACGGACAGGGTTAGGCAATGAGCAGTTCTTC.